The entry below describes one TCR beta chain. A few counts support this clone. No antigen is known for it. It has no much larger one-base neighbor in the sample; base qualities were not kept. This record comes from a study of blood T cell repertoires in COVID-19 (dated by TCRdb to 2020 to 2022). General notes on the study: The collaborator samples originated in the United States, Italy and Spain and spanned the acute and convalescent phases of COVID-19. The sample metadata nearly always contained a de-identified subject ID, COVID-19 status, age in years and sex. The material from the prospective study consisted of cDNA or gDNA derived from T cells, B-cell-depleted T cells, or PBMCs. Where HLA class I and class II types were available, the types were taken from metadata supplied by the sample provider, not from assay-based typing. The repertoires were made available in a free public database intended to serve as a resource for research on the immune response to SARS-CoV-2. The samples were drawn from two sources: the first 160 participants of the ongoing ImmuneRACE study, and fewer than 1,500 subjects contributed by 6 global collaborators. Deeply sampled blood TCRbeta repertoires from subjects exposed to, actively infected with, or recovered from COVID-19 were included in the dataset. The paper's findings and limits, for the study overall: The quantity of clinical and demographic metadata differed by source and by participant and was supplied without curation.

TCRbeta CDR3 regions were amplified from genomic DNA using the immunoSEQ Assay, a bias-controlled multiplex PCR. Per the original workflow: Nucleated cell counts per sample were estimated from amplification of reference gene primers within the assay. Sequence reads were collapsed and filtered to measure the absolute abundance of every unique TCRbeta CDR3 rearrangement. For each sample, productive Simpson clonality was calculated as the square root of Simpson's diversity index across productive rearrangements. What TCRdb holds here is the immuneACCESS table cut down to in-frame rearrangements. Part of the clones is not present; checked against another copy, under half of the missing clones reflect an unresolved V gene, and the others are unexplained. For V, J and clone size, that table is used; D and trimming come from the DNA. A total of more than 300,000 clones appear in this sample, about 90% of them only once. The ten biggest clones cover nearly 6.5% of the sample.

From the cysteine up to the phenylalanine, the CDR3 has a length of 14 residues. Kept here is only the CDR3 DNA, which spans 42 bases and is read in frame from base 1. Trimmed from V: 1 base; trimmed from J: 11 bases; junction bases lacking a gene match: 4. CDR1 and CDR2 are read off the germline V gene (reference sequence) as SEHNR and FQNEAQ. One collaborating source in Seattle enrolled patients while the patients were actively infected and followed the patients over time throughout the course of disease. The collaborating institutions used their own protocols to collect whole blood in K2EDTA tubes. For TCRbeta analysis, collaborators shipped samples as frozen whole blood, isolated PBMCs, or DNA extracted from either of those sample types.

Sequenced sample: peripheral blood. In this chain, TRBV7-9 is recombined with TRBJ1-6; TRBD1 matches 8 bases in the middle. The clonotype originates from a woman in her fifties or sixties with COVID-19, enrolled during active disease. The nucleotide sequence is given as TGTGCCAGCAGCTTAGGACAGGGGTACGCACCCCTCCACTTT. Its product reads: CASSLGQGYAPLHF.